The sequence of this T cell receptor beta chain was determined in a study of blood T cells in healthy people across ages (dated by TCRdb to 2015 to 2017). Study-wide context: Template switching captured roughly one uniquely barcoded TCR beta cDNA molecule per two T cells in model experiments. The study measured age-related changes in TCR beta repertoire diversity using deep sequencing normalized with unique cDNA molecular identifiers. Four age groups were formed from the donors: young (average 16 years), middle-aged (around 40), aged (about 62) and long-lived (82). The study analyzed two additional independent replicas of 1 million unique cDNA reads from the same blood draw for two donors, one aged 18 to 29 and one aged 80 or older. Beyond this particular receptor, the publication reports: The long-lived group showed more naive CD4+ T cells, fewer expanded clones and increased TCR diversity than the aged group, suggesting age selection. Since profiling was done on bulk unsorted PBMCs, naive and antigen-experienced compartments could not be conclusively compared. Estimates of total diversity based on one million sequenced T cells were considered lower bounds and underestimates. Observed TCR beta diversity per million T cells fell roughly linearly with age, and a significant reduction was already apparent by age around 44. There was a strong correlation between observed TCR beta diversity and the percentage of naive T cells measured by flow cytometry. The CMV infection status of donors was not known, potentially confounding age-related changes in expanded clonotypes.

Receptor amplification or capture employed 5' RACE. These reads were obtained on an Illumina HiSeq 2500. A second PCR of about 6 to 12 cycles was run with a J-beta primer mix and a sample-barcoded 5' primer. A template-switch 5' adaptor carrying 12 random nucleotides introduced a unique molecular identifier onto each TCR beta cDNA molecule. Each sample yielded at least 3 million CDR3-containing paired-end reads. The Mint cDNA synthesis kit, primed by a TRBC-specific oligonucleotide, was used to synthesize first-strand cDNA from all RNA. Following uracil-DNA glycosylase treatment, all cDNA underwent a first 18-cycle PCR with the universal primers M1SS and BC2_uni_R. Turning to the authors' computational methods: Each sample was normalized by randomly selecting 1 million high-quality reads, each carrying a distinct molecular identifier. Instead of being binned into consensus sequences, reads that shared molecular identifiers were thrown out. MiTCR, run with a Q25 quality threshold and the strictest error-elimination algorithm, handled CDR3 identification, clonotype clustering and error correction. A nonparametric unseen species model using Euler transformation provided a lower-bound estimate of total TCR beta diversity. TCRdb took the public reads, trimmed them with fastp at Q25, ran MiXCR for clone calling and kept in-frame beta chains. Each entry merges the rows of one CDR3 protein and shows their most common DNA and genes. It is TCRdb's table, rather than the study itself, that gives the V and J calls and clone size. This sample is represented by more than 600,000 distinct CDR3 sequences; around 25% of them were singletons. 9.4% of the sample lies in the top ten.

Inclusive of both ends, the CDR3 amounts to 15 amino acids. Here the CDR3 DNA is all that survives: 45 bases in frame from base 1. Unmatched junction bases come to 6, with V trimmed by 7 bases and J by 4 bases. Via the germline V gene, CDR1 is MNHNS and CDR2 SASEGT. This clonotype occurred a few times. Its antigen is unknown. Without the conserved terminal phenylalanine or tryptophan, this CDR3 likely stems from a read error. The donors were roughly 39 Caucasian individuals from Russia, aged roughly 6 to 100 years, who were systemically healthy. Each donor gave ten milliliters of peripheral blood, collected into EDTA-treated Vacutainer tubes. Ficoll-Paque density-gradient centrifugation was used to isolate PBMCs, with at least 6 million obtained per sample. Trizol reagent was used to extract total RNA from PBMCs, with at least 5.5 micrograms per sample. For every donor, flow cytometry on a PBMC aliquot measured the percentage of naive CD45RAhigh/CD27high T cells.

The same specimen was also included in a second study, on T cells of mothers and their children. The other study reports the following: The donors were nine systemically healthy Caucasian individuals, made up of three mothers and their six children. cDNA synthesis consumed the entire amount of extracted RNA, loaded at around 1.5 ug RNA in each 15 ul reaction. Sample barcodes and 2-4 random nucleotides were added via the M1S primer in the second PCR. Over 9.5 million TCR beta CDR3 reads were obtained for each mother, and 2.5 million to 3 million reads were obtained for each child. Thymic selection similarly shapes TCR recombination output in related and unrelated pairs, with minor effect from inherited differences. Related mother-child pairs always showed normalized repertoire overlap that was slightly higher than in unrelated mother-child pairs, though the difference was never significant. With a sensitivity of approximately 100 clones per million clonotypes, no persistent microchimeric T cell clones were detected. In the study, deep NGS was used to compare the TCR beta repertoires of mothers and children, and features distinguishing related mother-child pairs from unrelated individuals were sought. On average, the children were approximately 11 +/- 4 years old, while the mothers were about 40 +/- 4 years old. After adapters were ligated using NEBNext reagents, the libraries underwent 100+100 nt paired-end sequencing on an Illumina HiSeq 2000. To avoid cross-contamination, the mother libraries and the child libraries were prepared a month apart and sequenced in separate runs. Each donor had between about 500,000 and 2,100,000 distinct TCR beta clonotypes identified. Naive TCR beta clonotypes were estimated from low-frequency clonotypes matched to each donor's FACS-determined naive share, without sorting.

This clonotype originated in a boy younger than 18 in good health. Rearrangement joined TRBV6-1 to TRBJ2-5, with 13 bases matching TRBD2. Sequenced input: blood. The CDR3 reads CASTEGLAGIETQYL. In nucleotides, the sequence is TGTGCCAGCACCGAGGGACTAGCGGGAATAGAGACCCAGTACCTC.